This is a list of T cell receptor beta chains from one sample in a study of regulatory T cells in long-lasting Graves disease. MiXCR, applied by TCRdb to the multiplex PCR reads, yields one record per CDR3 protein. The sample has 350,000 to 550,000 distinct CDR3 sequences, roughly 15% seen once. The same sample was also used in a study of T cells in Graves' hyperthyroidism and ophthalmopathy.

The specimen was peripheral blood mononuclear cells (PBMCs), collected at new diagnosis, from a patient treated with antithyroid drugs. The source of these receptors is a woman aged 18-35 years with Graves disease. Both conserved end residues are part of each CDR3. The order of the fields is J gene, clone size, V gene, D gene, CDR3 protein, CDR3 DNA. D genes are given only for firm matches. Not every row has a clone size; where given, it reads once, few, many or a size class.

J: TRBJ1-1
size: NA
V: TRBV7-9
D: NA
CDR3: CASSSTSSVIGEAFF
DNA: TGTGCCAGCAGCTCCACAAGCAGCGTAATTGGGGAAGCTTTCTTT

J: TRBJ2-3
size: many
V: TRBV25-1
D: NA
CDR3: CASSVPDADTQYF
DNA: TGTGCCAGCAGTGTCCCCGACGCAGATACGCAGTATTTT

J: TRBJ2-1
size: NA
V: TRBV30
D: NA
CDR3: CAWSVTPYNEQFF
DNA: TGTGCCTGGAGTGTGACACCCTACAATGAGCAGTTCTTC

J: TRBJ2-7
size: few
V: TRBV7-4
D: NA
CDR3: CASSLETLVQYF
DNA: TGTGCCAGCAGCTTAGAGACCCTGGTGCAGTACTTC

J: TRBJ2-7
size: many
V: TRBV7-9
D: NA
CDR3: CASSEIGGVNGQYF
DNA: TGTGCCAGCAGCGAAATCGGGGGCGTGAATGGGCAGTACTTC

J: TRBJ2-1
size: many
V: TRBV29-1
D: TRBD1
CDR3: CSAWGQGAYNEQFF
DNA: TGCAGCGCCTGGGGACAGGGGGCCTACAATGAGCAGTTCTTC

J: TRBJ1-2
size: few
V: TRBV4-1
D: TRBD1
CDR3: CASSQVTGGSYGYTF
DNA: TGCGCCAGCAGCCAAGTCACAGGGGGCAGCTACGGCTACACCTTC

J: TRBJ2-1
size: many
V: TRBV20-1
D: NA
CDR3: CSADSGAGYSYNEQFF
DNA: TGCAGTGCCGACTCCGGTGCCGGTTACTCCTACAATGAGCAGTTCTTC

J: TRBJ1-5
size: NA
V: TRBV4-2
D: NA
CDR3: CASSQGKETTQPQHF
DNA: TGTGCCAGCAGCCAAGGAAAGGAAACAACACAGCCCCAGCATTTT

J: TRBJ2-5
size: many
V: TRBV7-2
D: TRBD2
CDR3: CASRTRAGRETQYF
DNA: TGTGCCAGCAGGACGAGAGCGGGGAGAGAGACCCAGTACTTC

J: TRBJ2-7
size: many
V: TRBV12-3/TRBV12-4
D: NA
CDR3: CASSLTARYEQYF
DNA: TGTGCCAGCAGTTTGACAGCCCGGTACGAGCAGTACTTC

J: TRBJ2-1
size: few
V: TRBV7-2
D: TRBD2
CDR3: CASSFWLAGGGYNEQFF
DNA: TGTGCCAGCAGCTTCTGGCTAGCGGGAGGGGGCTACAATGAGCAGTTCTTC

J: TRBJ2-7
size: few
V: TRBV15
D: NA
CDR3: CATSAGISYEQYF
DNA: TGTGCCACCAGCGCAGGCATCTCCTACGAGCAGTACTTC

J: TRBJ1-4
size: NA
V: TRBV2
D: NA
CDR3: CASRRRTANEKLFF
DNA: TGTGCCAGCAGACGGCGGACGGCTAATGAAAAACTGTTTTTT

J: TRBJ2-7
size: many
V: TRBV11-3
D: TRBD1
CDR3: CASSARDSYEQYF
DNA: TGTGCCAGCAGCGCCAGGGACAGCTACGAGCAGTACTTC

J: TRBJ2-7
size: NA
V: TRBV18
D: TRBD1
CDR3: CASSPTGQGTSEQYF
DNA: TGTGCCAGCTCACCAACTGGACAGGGAACGAGTGAGCAGTACTTC

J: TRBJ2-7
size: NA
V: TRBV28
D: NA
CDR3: CASSQEWGDEQYF
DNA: TGTGCCAGCAGTCAGGAATGGGGGGACGAGCAGTACTTC

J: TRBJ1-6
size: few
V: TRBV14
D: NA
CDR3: CASSQGVFNSPLHF
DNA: TGTGCCAGCAGCCAAGGGGTGTTTAATTCACCCCTCCACTTT

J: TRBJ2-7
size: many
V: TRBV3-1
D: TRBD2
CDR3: CASSQGTSGRVEQYF
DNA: TGTGCCAGCAGCCAAGGGACTAGCGGGAGAGTTGAGCAGTACTTC

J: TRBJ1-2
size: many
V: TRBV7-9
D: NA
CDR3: CASSLEDINYGYTF
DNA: TGTGCCAGCAGCTTAGAAGACATCAACTATGGCTACACCTTC

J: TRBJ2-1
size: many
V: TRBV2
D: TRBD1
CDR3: CASSAGTEPYNEQFF
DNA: TGTGCCAGCAGTGCCGGGACAGAACCCTACAATGAGCAGTTCTTC

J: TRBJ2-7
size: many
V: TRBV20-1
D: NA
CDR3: CSAREVAVVGEQYF
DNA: TGCAGTGCTAGAGAAGTAGCGGTGGTGGGCGAGCAGTACTTC

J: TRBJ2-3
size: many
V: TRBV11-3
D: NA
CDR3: CASSLLTLGSGRTDTQYF
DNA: TGTGCCAGCAGCTTACTAACGCTCGGCAGCGGCAGAACAGATACGCAGTATTTT

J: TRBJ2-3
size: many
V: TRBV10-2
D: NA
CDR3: CASSEFSRLGLRTDTQYF
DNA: TGCGCCAGCAGTGAGTTCTCCAGACTAGGGTTGCGCACAGATACGCAGTATTTT

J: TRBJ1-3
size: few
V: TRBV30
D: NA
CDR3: CAWSIKTGTGNTIYF
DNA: TGTGCCTGGAGTATCAAGACAGGAACTGGAAACACCATATATTTT

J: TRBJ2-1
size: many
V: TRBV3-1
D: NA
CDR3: CASSQTWTNYHNEQFF
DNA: TGTGCCAGCAGCCAAACATGGACTAACTACCACAATGAGCAGTTCTTC

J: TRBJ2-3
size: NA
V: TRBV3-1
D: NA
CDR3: CASSQVPGPTDTQYF
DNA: TGTGCCAGCAGCCAAGTGCCAGGCCCCACAGATACGCAGTATTTT

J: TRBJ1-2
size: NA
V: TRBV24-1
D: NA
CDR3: CATGNDFNYGYTF
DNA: TGTGCCACTGGAAACGATTTTAACTATGGCTACACCTTC

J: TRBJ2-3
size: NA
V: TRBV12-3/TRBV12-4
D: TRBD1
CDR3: CASSLRDRGRGDTQYF
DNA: TGTGCCAGCAGTTTGAGGGACAGGGGGCGCGGAGATACGCAGTATTTT

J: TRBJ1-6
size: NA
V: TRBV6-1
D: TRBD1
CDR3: CAIGQGDSPLHF
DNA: TGTGCCATCGGACAGGGGGATTCACCCCTCCACTTT

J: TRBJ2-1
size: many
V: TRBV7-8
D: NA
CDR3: CASSLRGNPYNEQFF
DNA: TGTGCCAGCAGCTTAAGGGGGAACCCTTACAATGAGCAGTTCTTC

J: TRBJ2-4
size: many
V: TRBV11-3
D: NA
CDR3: CASSAPRGQNIQYF
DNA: TGTGCCAGCAGCGCGCCGCGGGGGCAGAACATTCAGTACTTC

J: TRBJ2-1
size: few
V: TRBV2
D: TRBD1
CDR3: CASSEGGQSNEQFF
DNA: TGTGCCAGCAGTGAAGGGGGACAGTCAAATGAGCAGTTCTTC

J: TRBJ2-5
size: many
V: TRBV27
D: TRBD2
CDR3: CASSGGGETQYF
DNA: TGTGCCAGCAGTGGCGGGGGGGAGACCCAGTACTTC

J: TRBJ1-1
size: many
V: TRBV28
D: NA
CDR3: CASRVTEVNTEAFF
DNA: TGTGCCAGCAGGGTGACGGAGGTGAACACTGAAGCTTTCTTT

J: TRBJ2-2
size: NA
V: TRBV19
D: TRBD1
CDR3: CASRFDRGSGELFF
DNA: TGTGCCAGTAGATTCGACAGGGGGTCTGGGGAGCTGTTTTTT

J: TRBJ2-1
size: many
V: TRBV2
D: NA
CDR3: CASRATTVITISEQFF
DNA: TGTGCCAGCAGAGCGACGACAGTGATAACGATCAGTGAGCAGTTCTTC

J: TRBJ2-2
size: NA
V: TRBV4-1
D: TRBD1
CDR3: CASSRGQAKLGKANTGELFF
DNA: TGCGCCAGCAGCCGCGGACAGGCCAAGCTCGGAAAGGCGAACACCGGGGAGCTGTTTTTT

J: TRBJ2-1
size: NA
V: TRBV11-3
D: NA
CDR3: CASSSSGPGKQFF
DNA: TGTGCCAGCAGCTCATCAGGACCGGGCAAGCAGTTCTTC

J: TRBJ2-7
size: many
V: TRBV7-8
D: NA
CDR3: CASSREGGGITYEQYF
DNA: TGTGCCAGCAGCCGAGAGGGGGGAGGGATTACCTACGAGCAGTACTTC

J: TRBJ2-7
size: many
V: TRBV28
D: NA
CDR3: CASRNTGQHEQYF
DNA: TGTGCCAGCAGAAATACGGGACAACACGAGCAGTACTTC